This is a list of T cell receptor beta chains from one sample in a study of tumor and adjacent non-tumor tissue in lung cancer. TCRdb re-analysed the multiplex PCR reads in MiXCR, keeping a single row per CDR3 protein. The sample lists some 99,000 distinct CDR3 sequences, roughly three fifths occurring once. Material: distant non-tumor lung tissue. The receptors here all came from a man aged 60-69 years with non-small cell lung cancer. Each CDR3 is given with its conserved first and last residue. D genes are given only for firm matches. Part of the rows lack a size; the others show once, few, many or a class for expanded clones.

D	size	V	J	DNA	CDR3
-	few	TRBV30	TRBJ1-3	TGTGCCTGCCTTCGGGGGGGTTCTGGAAACACCATATATTTT	CACLRGGSGNTIYF
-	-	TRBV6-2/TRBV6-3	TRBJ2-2	TGTGCCACCGGGATTAGCGCCGGGGAGCTGTTTTTT	CATGISAGELFF
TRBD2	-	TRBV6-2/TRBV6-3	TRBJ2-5	TGCGCCAGCATGTCGACTAGCGGGAGTCCCCCAGAGACCCTGTACTTC	CASMSTSGSPPETLYF
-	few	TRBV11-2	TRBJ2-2	TGTGCCAACACCTCGTTGAGGACCGGGGAGTTGTTTTTT	CANTSLRTGELFF
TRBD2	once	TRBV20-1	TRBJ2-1	TGCAGTGCTAGAGCCTCCCGGGACTACCATGAGCATTTCTTC	CSARASRDYHEHFF
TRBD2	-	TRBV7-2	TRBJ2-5	TGTGCCAGCAGCTCCTCGACTAGCGGGGGCGCAGTCAGCAGCACCCAGTACTTC	CASSSSTSGGAVSSTQYF
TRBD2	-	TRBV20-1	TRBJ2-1	TGCAGTGCTAGATCTATGGCTAGCGGGAAATACAATGAGCAGTTCTTC	CSARSMASGKYNEQFF
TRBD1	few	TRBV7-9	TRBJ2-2	TGTGCCAGCTCCCCCGTAACAGGGGGCTCGACCGGGGAGCTGTTTTTT	CASSPVTGGSTGELFF
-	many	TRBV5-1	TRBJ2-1	TGCGCCAGCAGCGGAAACGGACAGTCCAATGAGCAGTTCTTC	CASSGNGQSNEQFF
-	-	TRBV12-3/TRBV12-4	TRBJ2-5	TGTGCCAGTAGGCCCTTGATGGAAGAGCCCCAGTACTTC	CASRPLMEEPQYF
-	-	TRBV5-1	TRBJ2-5	TGCGCCACTGCCCCGACAGGAGTCCAAGAGACCCAGTACTTC	CATAPTGVQETQYF
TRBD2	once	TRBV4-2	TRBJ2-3	TGTGTCAGCAGCCACGGGACTAGCGGGAGTACAGATACGCAGTACTTT	CVSSHGTSGSTDTQYF
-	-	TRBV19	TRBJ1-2	TGTGCCAGTAGGCCGACGGGTGACGCTTATGGCTACACCTTC	CASRPTGDAYGYTF
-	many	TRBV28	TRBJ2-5	TGTGCCAGCAGCAGGAGCGTGGAGACCCAGTACTTC	CASSRSVETQYF
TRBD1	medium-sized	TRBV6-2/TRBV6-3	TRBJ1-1	TGTGCCAGCCTGGGGACAGCTAGGACTGAAGCTTTCTTT	CASLGTARTEAFF
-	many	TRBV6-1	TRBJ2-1	TGTGCCAGCAGTCTTCTAGCGATTTCCTACAATGAGCAGTTCTTC	CASSLLAISYNEQFF
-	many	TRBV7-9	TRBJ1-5	TGTGCCAGCAGCTTAGGTCAGTTGAATCAGCCCCAGCATTTT	CASSLGQLNQPQHF
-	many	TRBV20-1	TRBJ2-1	TGCAGTGCTAGAGAACTAATTCGAAATGAGCAGTTCTTC	CSARELIRNEQFF
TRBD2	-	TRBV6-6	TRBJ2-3	TGTGCCTGGAGTTTAAGAGGGACTAGCGGGGGAGCTAGCACAGATACGCAGTATTTT	CAWSLRGTSGGASTDTQYF
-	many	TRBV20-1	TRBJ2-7	TGCAGTGCTAGATTGGCTGGCGAGCAGTACTTC	CSARLAGEQYF
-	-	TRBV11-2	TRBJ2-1	TGTGTCAGCAGCTCACCGGGGCTAGCGAGATTCTTC	CVSSSPGLARFF
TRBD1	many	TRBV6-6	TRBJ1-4	TGTGCCAGCACCGACAGGGCGAACGGTGAAAAACTGTTTTTT	CASTDRANGEKLFF
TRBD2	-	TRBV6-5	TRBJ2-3	TGTGTCAGCAAGGGACTAGCGTCCGTCAGGGGGGATACGCAGTATTTT	CVSKGLASVRGDTQYF
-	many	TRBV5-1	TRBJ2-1	TGCGCCAGCAGCTCAGAGCTTGTAGGGAATGAGCAGTTCTTC	CASSSELVGNEQFF
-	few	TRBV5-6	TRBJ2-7	TGTGCCAGCAACCAGGGCGGGCCTACCTACGAGCAGTACTTC	CASNQGGPTYEQYF
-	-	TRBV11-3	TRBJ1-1	TGTGGAAGCAGCTTAGGACGAGGCGGCACTGAAGCTTTCTTT	CGSSLGRGGTEAFF
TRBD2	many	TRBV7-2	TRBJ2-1	TGTGCCAGCAGCTTAGATAGCGGGAGCGCCTACAATGAGCAGTTCTTC	CASSLDSGSAYNEQFF
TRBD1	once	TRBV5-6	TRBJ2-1	TGTGTCAGCAGCCTGGGACAGGGACAGAACAATGAGCAGTTCTTC	CVSSLGQGQNNEQFF
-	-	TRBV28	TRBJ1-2	TGTGCCAGCACCTCACCCGTGGCAGGGGCAAGGGGCTACACCTTC	CASTSPVAGARGYTF
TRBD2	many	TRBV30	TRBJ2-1	TGTGCCTGGAGTTGGTCTAGCGGGCTTTACAATGAGCAGTTCTTC	CAWSWSSGLYNEQFF
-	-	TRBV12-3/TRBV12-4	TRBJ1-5	TGTGCCAGCAGTTTCACGTTGAATAGCAATCGGCCCCAACATTTT	CASSFTLNSNRPQHF
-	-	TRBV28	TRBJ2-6	TGTGCCAGCAGCCGCCCGGGGGCTGGGGCCAACGTCCTGGCTTTC	CASSRPGAGANVLAF
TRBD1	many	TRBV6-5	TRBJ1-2	TGTGCCAGCAGTCCTTGGACAGGGGGCTACTATGGCTACACCTTC	CASSPWTGGYYGYTF
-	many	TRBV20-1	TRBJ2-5	TGCAGTGCTAGATTGTCACATCAGGGAGAGACCCAGTACTTC	CSARLSHQGETQYF
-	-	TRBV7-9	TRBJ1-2	TGTGCCAGCAGTCTCGACAGGATAAACTATGGCTACACCTTC	CASSLDRINYGYTF
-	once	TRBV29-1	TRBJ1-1	TGCAGCGTTGTCGTCCTGCCGGCGGCTTTCTTT	CSVVVLPAAFF
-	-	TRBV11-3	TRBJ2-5	TGTGCCAGCAGCCTCCGCGGGGGCCAAGAGGCCCAGTATTTC	CASSLRGGQEAQYF
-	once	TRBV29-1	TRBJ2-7	TGCAGCGTTGGGGGAATGGGGGAGGACGAGCGGTACTTC	CSVGGMGEDERYF
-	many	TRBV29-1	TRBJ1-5	TGCAGCGTGGCAAACAGTGACAATCAGCCCCAGCATTTT	CSVANSDNQPQHF
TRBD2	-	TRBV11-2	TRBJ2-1	TGTGTCAGCAACTTAGGCGGGAGGGGGGAATGGGATGAGCAGTTCTTC	CVSNLGGRGEWDEQFF
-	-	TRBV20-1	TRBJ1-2	TGCACCACCTTTGGGCAGAGTGATGGCTACACCTTC	CTTFGQSDGYTF
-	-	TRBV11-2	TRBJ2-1	TGTGCCAGCAACGGGGGCGCTTCCTACAATAGTCAGTTCTTC	CASNGGASYNSQFF
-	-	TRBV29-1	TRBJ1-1	TGCAGCATATTACAGGGCCTGGCTGAAGCTTTCTTT	CSILQGLAEAFF
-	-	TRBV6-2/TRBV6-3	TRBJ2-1	TGTGCCAGCAGTTATACTAACGGGAAGAGCTCCTACAATGGGCAGTTCTTC	CASSYTNGKSSYNGQFF
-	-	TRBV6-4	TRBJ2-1	TGTGCCAGCAGTGTCGGTGAAGGAACTGAGCAGTTCTTC	CASSVGEGTEQFF
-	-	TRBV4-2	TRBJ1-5	TGTGACAGCAGCCAAGGTGAGAATCGGCCCCAGCATTTT	CDSSQGENRPQHF
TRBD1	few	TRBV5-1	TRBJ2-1	TGCGCCAGCAGCTTTGGACAGGGGGCTAACAATGAGCAGTTCTTC	CASSFGQGANNEQFF
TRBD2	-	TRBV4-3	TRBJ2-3	TGTGCCAGCAGCCAAGATCGTCGAGGCGGGAGTAGAACAGATATGCAGTATTTT	CASSQDRRGGSRTDMQYF
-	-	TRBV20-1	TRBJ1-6	TGCAGTGTATCCGGACAGAATAATTCACCCCTCCGCTTT	CSVSGQNNSPLRF
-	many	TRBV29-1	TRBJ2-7	TGCAGCGTTGAAGACAAGGGGTACGAGCAGTACTTC	CSVEDKGYEQYF
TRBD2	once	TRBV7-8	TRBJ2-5	TGTGTCAGCAGCCCCATGGGAGGGGTCCATGAGACCCAGTACTTC	CVSSPMGGVHETQYF
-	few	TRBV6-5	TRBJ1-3	TGTGCCAGCACTCTTAGCCCCTCCTCTGGAAACACCATATATTTT	CASTLSPSSGNTIYF
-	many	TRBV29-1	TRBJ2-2	TGCAGCGTTGCAGGGACCGGGGAGCTGTTTTTT	CSVAGTGELFF